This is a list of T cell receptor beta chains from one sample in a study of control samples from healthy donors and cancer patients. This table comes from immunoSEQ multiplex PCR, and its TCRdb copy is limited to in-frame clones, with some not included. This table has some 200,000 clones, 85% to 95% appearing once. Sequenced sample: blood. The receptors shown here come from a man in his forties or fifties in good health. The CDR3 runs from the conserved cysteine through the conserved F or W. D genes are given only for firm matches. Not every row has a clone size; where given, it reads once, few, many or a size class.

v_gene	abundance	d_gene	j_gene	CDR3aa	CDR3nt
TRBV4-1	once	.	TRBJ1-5	CASSQVGTGPQHF	TGCGCCAGCAGCCAAGTGGGGACGGGGCCCCAGCATTTT
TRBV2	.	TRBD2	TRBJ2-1	CASRGTSGTYNEQFF	TGTGCCAGCAGGGGGACTAGCGGAACCTACAATGAGCAGTTCTTC
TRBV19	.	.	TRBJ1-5	CASSIGGGRGQPQHF	TGTGCCAGTAGTATAGGGGGGGGTAGGGGTCAGCCCCAGCATTTT
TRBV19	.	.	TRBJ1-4	CASSIRTGNEKLFF	TGTGCCAGTAGTATAAGAACAGGGAATGAAAAACTGTTTTTT
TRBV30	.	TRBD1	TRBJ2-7	CAWSGGQGSAYEQYF	TGTGCCTGGAGTGGGGGACAGGGTTCGGCCTACGAGCAGTACTTC
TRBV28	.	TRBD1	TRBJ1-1	CASSVLRGLRTEAFF	TGTGCCAGCAGTGTACTCAGGGGGCTGAGGACTGAAGCTTTCTTT
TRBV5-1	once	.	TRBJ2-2	CASSLAARANTGELFF	TGCGCCAGCAGCTTGGCAGCTAGAGCGAACACCGGGGAGCTGTTTTTT
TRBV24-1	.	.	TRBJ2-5	CATSDAGHQETQYF	TGTGCCACCAGTGATGCGGGACACCAAGAGACCCAGTACTTC
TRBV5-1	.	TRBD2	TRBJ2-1	CASGSGGGYRGEQFF	TGCGCCAGCGGAAGCGGGGGGGGATATAGAGGGGAGCAGTTCTTC
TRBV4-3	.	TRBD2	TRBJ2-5	CASSQEASGNLWWETQYF	TGCGCCAGCAGCCAAGAAGCTAGCGGGAACTTGTGGTGGGAGACCCAGTACTTC
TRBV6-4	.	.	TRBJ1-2	CASSRLRHRYGYTF	TGTGCCAGCAGTAGACTTAGGCACCGCTATGGCTACACCTTC
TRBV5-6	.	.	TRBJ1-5	CASSWGVRGNQPQHF	TGTGCCAGCAGCTGGGGTGTAAGGGGGAATCAGCCCCAGCATTTT
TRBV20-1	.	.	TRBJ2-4	CSVVVAPFQYF	TGCAGTGTCGTGGTGGCCCCGTTTCAGTACTTC
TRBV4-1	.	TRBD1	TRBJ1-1	CASSQEDRVGAEAFF	TGCGCCAGCAGCCAAGAGGACAGGGTTGGTGCTGAAGCTTTCTTT
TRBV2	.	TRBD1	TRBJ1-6	CASRTGRNSPLHF	TGTGCCAGCAGGACAGGGCGGAATTCACCCCTCCACTTT
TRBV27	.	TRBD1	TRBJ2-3	CASSLEGTGTGGLAQYF	TGTGCCAGCAGTTTAGAGGGCACCGGGACAGGGGGCTTGGCGCAGTATTTT
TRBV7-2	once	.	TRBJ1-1	CASNGDYHGTEAFF	TGTGCCAGCAATGGGGATTATCATGGCACTGAAGCTTTCTTT
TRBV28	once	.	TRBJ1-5	CASSSLHQPQHF	TGTGCCAGCAGTTCACTCCATCAGCCCCAGCATTTT
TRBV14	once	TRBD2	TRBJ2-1	CASSISGGPYNEQFF	TGTGCCAGCAGCATTAGCGGGGGGCCTTACAATGAGCAGTTCTTC
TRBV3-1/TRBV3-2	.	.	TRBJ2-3	CASSPSGAHTQYF	TGTGCCAGCAGCCCCTCGGGCGCTCATACGCAGTATTTT
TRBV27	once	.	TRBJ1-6	CASSLRFGLGASYNSPLHF	TGTGCCAGCAGTTTAAGATTCGGATTGGGCGCATCCTATAATTCACCCCTCCACTTT
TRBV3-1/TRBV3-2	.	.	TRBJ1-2	CASSPGTLQEGYTF	TGTGCCAGCAGCCCCGGGACACTCCAAGAAGGCTACACCTTC
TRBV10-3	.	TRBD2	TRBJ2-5	CAISENLAGEETQYF	TGTGCCATCAGTGAGAACCTAGCGGGGGAAGAGACCCAGTACTTC
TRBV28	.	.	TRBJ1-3	CASSFRALSSGNTIYF	TGTGCCAGCAGTTTCAGGGCCCTTAGCTCTGGAAACACCATATATTTT
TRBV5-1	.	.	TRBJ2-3	CASSLTRGPLSTDTQYF	TGCGCCAGCAGCTTGACGCGGGGCCCCCTAAGCACAGATACGCAGTATTTT
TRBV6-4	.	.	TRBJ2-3	CASKIGHSTDTQYF	TGTGCCAGCAAAATAGGCCACAGCACAGATACGCAGTATTTT
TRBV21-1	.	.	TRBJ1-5	CASSSRTGSNQPQHF	TGTGCCAGCAGCTCCCGAACGGGCTCTAATCAGCCCCAGCATTTT
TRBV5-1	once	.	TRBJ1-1	CASSLDPSQRAFF	TGCGCCAGCAGCTTGGACCCATCCCAGAGGGCTTTCTTT
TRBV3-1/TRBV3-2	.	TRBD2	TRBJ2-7	CASSRAGGPYEQYF	TGTGCCAGCAGCCGGGCGGGGGGACCCTACGAGCAGTACTTC
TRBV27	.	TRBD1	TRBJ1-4	CASSSGTGEGTNEKLFF	TGTGCCAGCAGTTCCGGGACAGGGGAAGGCACTAATGAAAAACTGTTTTTT
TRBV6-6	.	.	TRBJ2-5	CASSYSGQETQYF	TGTGCCAGCAGTTACTCAGGGCAAGAGACCCAGTACTTC
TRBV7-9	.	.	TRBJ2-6	CASSPWATLSGANVLTF	TGTGCCAGCAGCCCGTGGGCAACCCTTTCTGGGGCCAACGTCCTGACTTTC
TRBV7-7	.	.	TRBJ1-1	CASSLQKDTEAFF	TGTGCCAGCAGCTTACAGAAAGACACTGAAGCTTTCTTT
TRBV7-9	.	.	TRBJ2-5	CASSLGGGRGTQYF	TGTGCCAGCAGCTTAGGTGGGGGACGGGGGACCCAGTACTTC
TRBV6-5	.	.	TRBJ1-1	CASSYSTGLNTEAFF	TGTGCCAGCAGTTACAGCACAGGCCTGAACACTGAAGCTTTCTTT